The source of this T cell receptor (beta chain) is a study of cytomegalovirus exposure and HLA in healthy donors. Each donor was healthy, and each was a bone marrow donor. 13 Jbeta primers and 60 Vbeta primers were used for the PCR. The protocol was immunoSEQ multiplex PCR, while the TCRdb copy is restricted to in-frame clones and leaves out a portion. The data show approximately 160,000 clones, around 79% seen once. Trimming stripped 4 bases from V and 0 bases from J, with 17 bases between. Germline CDR1 reads SGHDN; CDR2 reads FVKESK. This CDR3 has 17 residues. The specimen was PBMCs. V usage is TRBV14 and J usage is TRBJ2-3; D is perhaps TRBD1 (5 bases). The TCR originated in a male donor in good health and CMV-seropositive. The CDR3 coding sequence is TGTGCCAGCAGCCCCGGTTGGGTGGGGCGTAGCACAGATACGCAGTATTTT. It specifies CASSPGWVGRSTDTQYF.